These T cell receptor beta chains were read from a single sample in a study of blood T cell repertoires in COVID-19. Data came from immunoSEQ multiplex PCR; TCRdb stores just in-frame clones and leaves some out. The sample holds 55,000 to 80,000 clones, around 83% seen once. The source material was peripheral blood. The receptors were gathered from a man aged 50 to 59 with active COVID-19. The CDR3 runs from the conserved cysteine through the conserved F or W. Fields, in order: CDR3 protein, V gene, J gene, clone size. Size is stated for part of the rows, as once, few or many counts, or as a class when the clone is expanded.

CDR3aa: CASSEPERTALWNTEAFF
v_gene: TRBV6-1
j_gene: TRBJ1-1
abundance: -

CDR3aa: CAVGGGPSTDTQYF
v_gene: TRBV10-3
j_gene: TRBJ2-3
abundance: few

CDR3aa: CASSPGRAGVSTDTQYF
v_gene: TRBV7-9
j_gene: TRBJ2-3
abundance: once

CDR3aa: CASSQVHRETPFF
v_gene: TRBV4-3
j_gene: TRBJ1-1
abundance: -

CDR3aa: CASSALSGNEQFF
v_gene: TRBV5-4
j_gene: TRBJ2-1
abundance: -

CDR3aa: CATDQAHGNQPQHF
v_gene: TRBV28
j_gene: TRBJ1-5
abundance: -

CDR3aa: CASSHTGEGYTF
v_gene: TRBV3-1/TRBV3-2
j_gene: TRBJ1-2
abundance: -

CDR3aa: CASSLQGASTEAFF
v_gene: TRBV5-4
j_gene: TRBJ1-1
abundance: once

CDR3aa: CASSLHTSGRREQFF
v_gene: TRBV5-5
j_gene: TRBJ2-1
abundance: -

CDR3aa: CASSLGTANYGYTF
v_gene: TRBV7-8
j_gene: TRBJ1-2
abundance: few

CDR3aa: CASSLAGGGGETQYF
v_gene: TRBV7-2
j_gene: TRBJ2-5
abundance: -

CDR3aa: CASSLQGARTEAFF
v_gene: TRBV5-1
j_gene: TRBJ1-1
abundance: -

CDR3aa: CASSRAGGALRSEQFF
v_gene: TRBV3-1/TRBV3-2
j_gene: TRBJ2-1
abundance: -

CDR3aa: CASSSTGTPRGETQYF
v_gene: TRBV27
j_gene: TRBJ2-5
abundance: -